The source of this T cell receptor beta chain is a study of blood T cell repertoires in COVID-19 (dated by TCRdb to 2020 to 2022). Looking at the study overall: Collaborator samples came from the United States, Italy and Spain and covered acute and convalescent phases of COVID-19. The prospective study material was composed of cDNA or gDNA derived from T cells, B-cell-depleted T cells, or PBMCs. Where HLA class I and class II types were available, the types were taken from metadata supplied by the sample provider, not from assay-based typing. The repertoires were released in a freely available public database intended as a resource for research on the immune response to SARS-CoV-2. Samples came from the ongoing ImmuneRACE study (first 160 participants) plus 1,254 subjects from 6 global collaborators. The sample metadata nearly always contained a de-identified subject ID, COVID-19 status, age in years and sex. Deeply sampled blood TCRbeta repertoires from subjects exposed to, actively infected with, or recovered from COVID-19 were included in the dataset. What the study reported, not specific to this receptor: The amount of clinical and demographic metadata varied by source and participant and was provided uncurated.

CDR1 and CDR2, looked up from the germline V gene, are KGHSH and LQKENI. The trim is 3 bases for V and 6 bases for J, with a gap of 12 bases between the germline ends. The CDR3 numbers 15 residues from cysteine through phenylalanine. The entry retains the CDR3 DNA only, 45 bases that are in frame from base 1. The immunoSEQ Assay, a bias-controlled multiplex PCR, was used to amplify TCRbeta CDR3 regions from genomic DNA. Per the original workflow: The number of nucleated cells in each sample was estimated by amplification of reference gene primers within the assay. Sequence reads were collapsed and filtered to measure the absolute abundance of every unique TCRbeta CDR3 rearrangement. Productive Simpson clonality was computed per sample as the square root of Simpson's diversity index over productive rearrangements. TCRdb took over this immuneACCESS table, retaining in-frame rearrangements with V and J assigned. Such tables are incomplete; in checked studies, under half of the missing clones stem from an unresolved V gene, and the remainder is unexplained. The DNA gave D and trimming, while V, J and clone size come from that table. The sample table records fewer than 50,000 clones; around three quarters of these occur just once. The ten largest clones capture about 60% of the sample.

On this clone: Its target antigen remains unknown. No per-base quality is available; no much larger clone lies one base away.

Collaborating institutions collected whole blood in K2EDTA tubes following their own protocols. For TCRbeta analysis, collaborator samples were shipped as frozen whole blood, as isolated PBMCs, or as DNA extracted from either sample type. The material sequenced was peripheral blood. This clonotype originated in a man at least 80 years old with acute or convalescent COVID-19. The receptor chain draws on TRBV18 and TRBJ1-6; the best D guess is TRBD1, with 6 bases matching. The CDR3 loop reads CASSPRGQANSPLHF. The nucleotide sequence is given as TGTGCCAGCTCACCCCGGGGACAAGCTAATTCACCCCTCCACTTT.